The next 31 T cell receptor beta chains were all read from a single sample in a study of glioma-infiltrating T cells. Amplification of TCR alpha and beta CDR3 regions from RNA used iRepertoire nested multiplex PCR. TCRdb fed the multiplex PCR reads into MiXCR, producing one record per CDR3 protein. The data contain 400,000 or so distinct CDR3 sequences, roughly two fifths of them singletons. The sample comprised glioma tissue, nonneoplastic brain tissue, or PBMCs (not recorded which). Every receptor here comes from a human donor with low-grade glioma or glioblastoma, undergoing nonglioma brain surgery, or in good health (not recorded which).

Only one count was recorded for this clonotype. One junction end disagrees with the germline gene, perhaps due to a read error. The rearrangement links TRBV20-1 to TRBJ2-1, with a tentative D call TRBD1 (6 bases). Germline assignment: CDR1 DFQATT and CDR2 SNEGSKA (reference sequence). CDR3 length: 16 amino acids. CDR3 loop: CSARDSGTISYNEEFF. The CDR3 nucleotides are TGCAGTGCTAGAGATTCCGGGACAATCTCCTACAATGAGGAGTTCTTC.

J is TRBJ2-1 and V is TRBV27; 12 bases line up with TRBD2. Per germline, CDR1 MNHEY and CDR2 SMNVEV (reference sequence). This CDR3 has 16 residues. The J segment lost 6 bases and the V segment lost 8 bases, leaving 11 bases of the junction unmatched. CDR3 coding DNA: TGTGCCAGCTCGCGACTAGCGGGAGTTGAGGGCAATGAGCAGTTCTTC. Protein sequence: CASSRLAGVEGNEQFF.

In its sample, this clonotype was seen a few times. The rearrangement uses TRBV2 and TRBJ2-1; tentative D call: TRBD2 (6 bases). The V end was cut by 1 base, the J end by 7 bases, with 14 bases between. Germline V CDR1 and CDR2: SNHLY, FYNNEI. This CDR3 contains 15 residues. DNA of the CDR3: TGTGCCAGCAGTGAAGGCCGAGTCGGGGGTAATGAGCAGTTCTTC. It translates to CASSEGRVGGNEQFF.

This clonotype showed up just a few times. This sequence joins TRBV24-1 and TRBJ2-2; D perhaps matches TRBD2 (5 bases). Trimming left V 9 bases short and J 1 base short, with 14 bases between. The CDR3 contains 15 residues. Germline assignment: CDR1 KGHDR and CDR2 SFDVKD. CDR3 nucleotide sequence: TGTGCCACCCGAGCCGGGATATTGAACACCGGGGAGCTGTTTTTT. Its protein is CATRAGILNTGELFF.

This chain connects TRBV6-1 to TRBJ2-1; TRBD2 is a possible D gene (5 bases). The V and J ends lost 11 bases and 6 bases respectively, with 11 bases between them. Germline V gene lookup returns CDR1 MNHNS and CDR2 SASEGT. CDR3 length: 11 amino acids. This CDR3 is CARDETNEQFF. The CDR3 nucleotides are TGTGCCCGGGATGAGACCAATGAGCAGTTCTTC.

The V and J genes are TRBV3-1 and TRBJ2-1; 8 bases agree with TRBD2. The V gene end was trimmed by 0 bases and the J gene end by 7 bases; junction bases not matched to a gene: 8. Germline values: CDR1 LGHDT, CDR2 YNNKEL (reference sequence). The CDR3 has 16 amino acids. The CDR3 loop reads CASSQDRTSFTNEQFF. The CDR3 coding sequence is TGTGCCAGCAGCCAAGATAGGACTAGCTTTACAAATGAGCAGTTCTTC.

This clonotype was counted many times. The chain has TRBV6-2 or TRBV6-3 and TRBJ2-1; D remains ambiguous. CDR3 length: 11 residues. Germline V gene lookup returns CDR1 MNHEY and CDR2 SVGEGT. V gave up 2 bases and J gave up 9 bases, with 5 bases separating them. In DNA form, the CDR3 reads TGTGCCAGCAGTTACGGGGTTGAGCAGTTCTTC. Protein sequence: CASSYGVEQFF.

This clonotype was recorded at least ten times. The V gene is TRBV28, the J gene TRBJ1-5, with 9 positions matching TRBD1. The CDR3 has 16 residues. CDR1 and CDR2 (germline): MDHEN, SYDVKM. J was trimmed by 0 bases and V by 3 bases; bases with no gene match: 3. The CDR3 sequence: CASSLWTGDSNQPQHF. CDR3 DNA sequence: TGTGCCAGCAGTTTGTGGACAGGGGATAGCAATCAGCCCCAGCATTTT. The full variable domain, with the rest looked up from reference TRBV28 and TRBJ1-5, is DVKVTQSSRYLVKRTGEKVFLECVQDMDHENMFWYRQDPGLGLRLIYFSYDVKMKEKGDIPEGYSVSREKKERFSLILESASTNQTSMYLCASSLWTGDSNQPQHFGDGTRLSIL.

This clonotype was counted between two and nine times. The V gene is TRBV28, the J gene TRBJ2-3; TRBD2 matches 10 bases. CDR1 is MDHEN and CDR2 is SYDVKM in the germline V gene. V shed 2 bases and J 3 bases; nucleotides not matched to a gene: 11. The CDR3 length is 18 residues. CDR3 protein: CASSLRRTSGDLTDTQYF. For the CDR3, the DNA is TGTGCCAGCAGTTTAAGGCGGACTAGCGGAGACTTAACAGATACGCAGTATTTT.

This chain joins TRBV19 and TRBJ2-1, with 10 bases identical to TRBD2. CDR1 is LNHDA, CDR2 SQIVND, per germline (reference sequence). CDR3 size: 15 residues. In DNA form, the CDR3 reads TGTGCTAGTGGTAGCGGGAGGCTTGGTTTTGGTGAGCAGTTCTTC. This sequence encodes CASGSGRLGFGEQFF.

As regards this clonotype: A junction boundary mismatches the germline segment, possibly from a read error. The chain combines TRBV6-2 or TRBV6-3 with TRBJ2-2; 8 bases line up with TRBD1. The CDR3 has 15 residues. Looked up from germline, CDR1 is MNHEY and CDR2 is SVGEGT. The CDR3 region has the DNA TGTGCCATCAGGGAAGGACAGGGAGAAACCGGGGGGCTGTTTTTT. Amino acids: CAIREGQGETGGLFF.

This clonotype was seen many times. The chain recombines TRBV20-1 with TRBJ2-3; 14 nucleotides agree with TRBD2. The CDR3 length is 17 residues. The V gene's germline CDR1 is DFQATT and CDR2 SNEGSKA (reference sequence). Unmatched junction bases numbered 9, after V lost 3 bases and J lost 4 bases. CDR3 DNA: TGCAGTGCTAGCCCCTCAGGACTAGCGGGAGGACCAGATACGCAGTATTTT. This encodes CSASPSGLAGGPDTQYF.

As concerns this clonotype: A much larger clone differs from this one at a single base, so this may be a read error. V usage is TRBV6-6 and J usage is TRBJ1-6, with D uncertain. Germline V CDR1 and CDR2: MNHNY, SVGAGI (reference sequence). There are 16 residues in the CDR3. V lost 2 bases and J lost 5, with 13 bases in between. The CDR3 reads CASSYNLGGDNSPLHF. The CDR3 nucleotides are TGTGCCAGCAGTTACAATTTGGGCGGTGATAATTCACCCCTCCACTTT.

The chain recombines TRBV27 with TRBJ2-7; TRBD2 matches at 7 bases. The CDR3 has 16 residues. Germline CDR1 and CDR2: MNHEY and SMNVEV (reference sequence). V was pared by 2 bases and J by 1 base, with 8 bases of the junction left unmatched. This CDR3 reads CASSLKGWEGSYEQYF. CDR3 nucleotides: TGTGCCAGCAGTTTAAAGGGGTGGGAGGGGTCCTACGAGCAGTACTTC.

This clonotype showed up just a few times. This sequence joins TRBV6-2 or TRBV6-3 and TRBJ2-7, with D unresolved. The CDR3 is made up of 15 amino acids. CDR1 is MNHEY, CDR2 SVGEGT, per germline. Trimming left V 8 bases short and J 0 bases short, with 17 bases between. This chain's CDR3 is CASGYLIGISYEQYF. CDR3 nucleotide sequence: TGTGCCAGCGGATACTTGATAGGTATCTCCTACGAGCAGTACTTC.

The sample holds a few counts of this clonotype. The rearrangement links TRBV29-1 to TRBJ2-1; D may match TRBD1 or TRBD2 (5 bases each). Germline loops: CDR1 SQVTM, CDR2 ANQGSEA. V was clipped by 4 bases and J by 10 bases, with 5 bases between them. The length of the CDR3 is 9 residues. DNA for the CDR3: TGCAGCGTTGGGGGGGAGCAGTTCTTC. It specifies CSVGGEQFF.

This rearrangement joins TRBV6-2 or TRBV6-3 to TRBJ1-1, with D perhaps TRBD1 (5 bases). Per the germline V gene, CDR1 is MNHEY and CDR2 is SVGEGT. This CDR3 is 16 amino acids long. V lost 2 bases and J 1 base, leaving 14 bases between the germline ends. DNA of the CDR3: TGTGCCAGCAGTTACGCCCCCGGGGCAGCGAACACTGAAGCTTTCTTT. It yields the protein CASSYAPGAANTEAFF.

This clonotype occurred many times. CDR3 sequence reads: CASSELAGRPETQYF. Here the CDR3 DNA reads TGTGCCAGCAGTGAATTAGCAGGGAGGCCAGAGACCCAGTACTTC. The gene calls are TRBV25-1 and TRBJ2-5, with D tentatively TRBD2 (6 bases). The germline V gene encodes CDR1 MGHDK and CDR2 SYGVNS. V was cut by 1 base and J by 4 bases, with 13 bases left in between. The CDR3 is made up of 15 amino acids.

The chain joins TRBV4-3 to TRBJ1-1, with a weak D call TRBD1 (5 bases). Trimming cost V 0 bases and J 1 base, with 15 bases left between them. The CDR3 contains 17 residues. CDR1 is LGHNA, CDR2 YSLEER, per germline. This chain's CDR3 is CASSQEPGPISNTEAFF. In nucleotides, the CDR3 is TGCGCCAGCAGCCAAGAGCCGGGGCCTATATCGAACACTGAAGCTTTCTTT.

The V and J genes are TRBV6-1 and TRBJ2-3, with a weak D call TRBD2 (6 bases). Trimming took off 6 bases at V and 3 bases at J, with 19 bases between the two ends. CDR1 and CDR2 (germline): MNHNS, SASEGT. This CDR3 has 16 residues. In DNA form, the CDR3 reads TGTGCCAGCAGCTTCGGGACTCGCCCTGCGACAGATACGCAGTATTTT. The encoded protein is CASSFGTRPATDTQYF.

This clonotype was seen ten or more times. The J gene is TRBJ2-7, the V gene TRBV20-1; 12 positions agree with TRBD2. The V gene end was trimmed by 6 bases and the J gene end by 7 bases; junction bases not matched to a gene: 13. The CDR3 runs to 15 residues. Germline CDR1 reads DFQATT; CDR2 reads SNEGSKA (reference sequence). The CDR3 loop is CSATPRTSGILEQYF. The CDR3 DNA sequence: TGCAGTGCGACACCACGGACTAGCGGGATCCTGGAGCAGTACTTC.

This clonotype appeared once. The chain links TRBV6-5 to TRBJ2-7, with TRBD2 matching 14 bases. V lost 4 bases to trimming and J lost 7 bases; unmatched junction nucleotides: 9. The CDR3 has 16 amino acids. Germline V gene sequence: CDR1 MNHEY, CDR2 SVGAGI. The CDR3 loop is CASSSPTSGGGDEQYF. The DNA for the CDR3 is TGTGCCAGCAGTTCACCGACTAGCGGGGGGGGCGATGAGCAGTACTTC.

Details on this clonotype: Germline is not matched at one junction end, which may reflect a read error. J is TRBJ2-3 and V is TRBV20-1; 7 nucleotides match TRBD2. CDR1 is DFQATT and CDR2 is SNEGSKA in the germline V gene (reference sequence). The CDR3 loop spans 13 amino acids. CDR3 nucleotide sequence: TGCAGTGCTAGGGCTAGCGGCACATATACGCAGTATTTT. Amino acids: CSARASGTYTQYF.

This clonotype showed up many times. The chain links TRBV2 to TRBJ2-7, with 13 bases lining up with TRBD2. The CDR3 contains 15 residues. Germline values: CDR1 SNHLY, CDR2 FYNNEI. V shed 6 bases, J shed 2 bases, and the junction held 4 bases outside the gene matches. The CDR3 here is CASSTGLAGPYEQYF. CDR3 sequence (DNA): TGTGCCAGCAGCACGGGACTAGCGGGGCCCTACGAGCAGTACTTC.

This clonotype has at least ten counts. This rearrangement joins TRBV27 to TRBJ1-6, with no clear D. With 6 bases removed from V and 10 bases from J, the gap between germline ends came to 16 bases. The germline gives CDR1 MNHEY, CDR2 SMNVEV (reference sequence). The CDR3 consists of 14 residues. In nucleotides, the CDR3 is TGTGCCAGCAGCCCCTGGCAGTACAGCTCACCCCTCCACTTT. Residues: CASSPWQYSSPLHF.

The chain employs TRBV4-3 and TRBJ2-1, with 10 bases matching TRBD2. Losses at the gene ends were 2 bases for V and 0 bases for J; bases not matched to a gene: 13. Looked up from germline, CDR1 is LGHNA and CDR2 is YSLEER. The CDR3 is 20 residues long. CDR3 in DNA: TGCGCCAGCAGCCAAAATAGGGCTAGCGGGAGTTATAGCTCCTACAATGAGCAGTTCTTC. Translating gives CASSQNRASGSYSSYNEQFF.

This clonotype has just a few counts. This chain connects TRBV5-1 to TRBJ2-3; no clear D gene. Per the germline V gene, CDR1 is SGHRS and CDR2 is YFSETQ. The CDR3 spans 10 residues. The V and J ends lost 7 bases and 3 bases respectively, with 3 bases between them. In DNA form, the CDR3 reads TGCGCCAGCGGAACAGATACGCAGTATTTT. Protein sequence: CASGTDTQYF.

This clonotype was counted many times. The rearrangement uses TRBV28 and TRBJ2-3; 11 nucleotides match TRBD1. The CDR3 length is 15 residues. The germline V gene has CDR1 MDHEN and CDR2 SYDVKM. The junction had 4 bases not matched to a gene; V was cut back by 5 bases and J by 3 bases. The CDR3: CASSLGTGGTDTQYF. The CDR3 nucleotides read TGTGCCAGCAGTCTCGGGACAGGGGGTACAGATACGCAGTATTTT. Full variable domain (rest looked up from reference TRBV28 and TRBJ2-3): DVKVTQSSRYLVKRTGEKVFLECVQDMDHENMFWYRQDPGLGLRLIYFSYDVKMKEKGDIPEGYSVSREKKERFSLILESASTNQTSMYLCASSLGTGGTDTQYFGPGTRLTVL.

The chain is built from TRBV11-1 and TRBJ2-1; possible D gene TRBD1, 6 bases. V dropped 5 bases and J dropped 0 bases, with 20 bases sitting between them. The CDR3 has 18 amino acids. From germline, CDR1 is SGHAT and CDR2 FQDESV (reference sequence). The CDR3 region is CASSPYPPGVSSYNEQFF. CDR3 in DNA: TGTGCCAGCAGCCCCTACCCTCCAGGGGTGAGCTCCTACAATGAGCAGTTCTTC.

This clonotype was found many times. This chain joins TRBV27 and TRBJ2-5, with TRBD1 matching 7 bases. The CDR3 extends over 15 amino acids. After removal of 5 bases from V and 3 bases from J, the junction contained 9 bases not matched to a gene. Germline CDR1 is MNHEY and CDR2 is SMNVEV (reference sequence). The CDR3 protein is CASSRTAGTEETQYF. CDR3 bases: TGTGCCAGCAGTCGCACCGCCGGGACAGAAGAGACCCAGTACTTC.

V gene TRBV29-1 combines with J gene TRBJ2-1, with 10 bases fitting TRBD1. Trimming cost V 6 bases and J 8 bases; bases outside gene matches: 4. Germline V gene data show CDR1 as SQVTM and CDR2 as ANQGSEA. The CDR3 totals 12 residues. Here the CDR3 reads CSVKTGGDEQFF. The CDR3 DNA sequence: TGCAGCGTCAAGACAGGGGGCGATGAGCAGTTCTTC.